This T cell receptor beta chain stems from a study of blood T cell repertoires in COVID-19. For the study at large: Acute and convalescent COVID-19 samples came from the United States, Italy and Spain. In each case, the material was cDNA or gDNA derived from T cells, B-cell-depleted T cells, or PBMCs.

Original handling: Estimates of nucleated cell counts were drawn from the amplification of reference gene primers. The method was immunoSEQ multiplex PCR; TCRdb's version includes in-frame clones alone and lacks a portion of them. The D gene and trimming were derived from the DNA, and the V and J assignments and clone size from that table. Of 130,000 to 150,000 clones listed, roughly 76% are singletons. Germline values: CDR1 LNHDA, CDR2 SQIVND (reference sequence). This CDR3 is 15 amino acids long. Trimming removed 3 bases from V and 7 bases from J, with 13 bases in between. This TCR came from a human donor with acute or convalescent COVID-19. The donor label of this sample is uncertain. The J gene is TRBJ1-6, the V gene TRBV19; D is perhaps TRBD1 (6 bases). Source material: peripheral blood. The CDR3 region has the DNA TGTGCCAGTAGTATCTCGGGGGGCAGGAATTCACCCCTCCACTTT. This encodes CASSISGGRNSPLHF.